Listed below are T cell receptor beta chains from one sample, sequenced in a study of cytomegalovirus exposure and HLA in healthy donors. Profiled with immunoSEQ multiplex PCR; TCRdb holds only in-frame clones, not every one. The sample contains about 200,000 clones, about 82% of which appear only once. Sequencing was carried out using PBMCs. The receptor source for this set is a woman aged 45-65 years in good health and CMV-seronegative. CDR3s include the opening cysteine and the closing phenylalanine or tryptophan. The D gene is left open where the match is weak. The size of a clone is reported for some rows only, either as once, few or many, or as a class for expanded clones.

cdr3_length	clone_size	v_call	j_call	d_call	cdr3_aa	cdr3_nt
13	NA	TRBV29-1	TRBJ2-7	TRBD2	CSVDGLAGVEQYF	TGCAGCGTTGACGGACTAGCGGGAGTCGAGCAGTACTTC
14	few	TRBV5-4	TRBJ2-7	TRBD1	CASSLGGQTYEQYF	TGTGCCAGCAGCTTGGGGGGACAGACCTACGAGCAGTACTTC
13	NA	TRBV30	TRBJ1-2	TRBD1	CAWTLTGEIGYTF	TGTGCCTGGACCCTGACAGGGGAGATTGGCTACACCTTC
18	NA	TRBV7-6	TRBJ2-7	TRBD2	CASSPRTSIVSSVYEQYF	TGTGCCAGCAGTCCGAGGACTAGCATTGTATCGAGTGTCTACGAGCAGTACTTC
12	NA	TRBV5-1	TRBJ2-7	NA	CASSFEHHEQYF	TGCGCCAGCAGCTTTGAACACCACGAGCAGTACTTC
16	NA	TRBV7-3	TRBJ2-2	TRBD2	CAIPPTSPLQSGELFF	TGTGCCATCCCACCGACTAGCCCCTTGCAAAGCGGGGAGCTGTTTTTT
16	NA	TRBV10-3	TRBJ2-1	TRBD1	CAISEYLDRGDNEQFF	TGTGCCATCAGTGAGTATCTGGACAGGGGGGACAATGAGCAGTTCTTC
14	NA	TRBV10-2	TRBJ1-1	NA	CASLTAGANTEAFF	TGCGCCTCATTAACGGCAGGGGCGAACACTGAAGCTTTCTTT
15	once	TRBV25-1	TRBJ1-5	NA	CASSDPGMGNQPQHF	TGTGCCAGCAGTGACCCAGGGATGGGCAATCAGCCCCAGCATTTT
15	once	TRBV30	TRBJ1-4	NA	CAWSVAVGGHEKLFF	TGTGCCTGGAGTGTAGCAGTGGGGGGACATGAAAAACTGTTTTTT
13	NA	TRBV5-1	TRBJ2-1	NA	CASSFGRGNEQFF	TGCGCCAGCAGCTTCGGCAGGGGCAATGAGCAGTTCTTC
15	NA	TRBV5-1	TRBJ2-7	TRBD1	CASSLYRDRAYEQYF	TGCGCCAGCAGCTTATACCGGGACAGAGCCTACGAGCAGTACTTC
14	NA	TRBV28	TRBJ1-5	NA	CASTIGAGNQPQHF	TGTGCCAGCACCATAGGGGCGGGCAATCAGCCCCAGCATTTT
14	NA	TRBV14	TRBJ2-1	NA	CASSQPGLVNEQFF	TGTGCCAGCAGCCAACCGGGACTGGTCAATGAGCAGTTCTTC
16	NA	TRBV5-1	TRBJ1-1	NA	CASSPLSAGANTEAFF	TGCGCCAGCAGCCCCCTGTCGGCTGGAGCAAACACTGAAGCTTTCTTT
16	few	TRBV7-9	TRBJ1-2	NA	CASSPESRIFNYGYTF	TGTGCCAGCAGCCCAGAAAGCAGGATTTTTAACTATGGCTACACCTTC
13	NA	TRBV7-2	TRBJ1-1	NA	CASSLDSNTEAFF	TGTGCCAGCAGCCTAGACAGTAACACTGAAGCTTTCTTT
16	NA	TRBV9	TRBJ2-2	NA	CASSRKTGANTGELFF	TGTGCCAGCAGCCGTAAGACTGGCGCGAACACCGGGGAGCTGTTTTTT
12	few	TRBV2	TRBJ1-2	NA	CASGQTRTGYTF	TGTGCCAGCGGCCAGACTAGAACGGGCTACACCTTC
15	NA	TRBV7-8	TRBJ2-1	NA	CASSLQDREYNEQFF	TGTGCCAGCAGCTTACAGGACAGAGAATACAATGAGCAGTTCTTC
15	NA	TRBV30	TRBJ1-4	NA	CAWSAKIPTNEKLFF	TGTGCCTGGAGTGCTAAGATTCCAACTAATGAAAAACTGTTTTTT
17	NA	TRBV5-6	TRBJ1-1	NA	CASSLANRQWGGKVTFF	TGTGCCAGCAGCTTGGCAAATCGCCAGTGGGGGGGGAAGGTAACTTTCTTT
12	NA	TRBV6-1	TRBJ2-1	NA	CASSEYYNEQFF	TGTGCCAGCAGTGAATATTACAATGAGCAGTTCTTC
14	NA	TRBV4-2	TRBJ2-5	TRBD1	CASSRTGPQETQYF	TGTGCCAGCAGCCGGACAGGACCGCAAGAGACCCAGTACTTC
16	NA	TRBV2	TRBJ2-3	TRBD1	CASRDGQGINTDTQYF	TGTGCCAGCAGGGACGGACAGGGAATTAACACAGATACGCAGTATTTT
15	NA	TRBV11-2	TRBJ2-1	TRBD2	CASSLGGSSYNEQFF	TGTGCCAGCAGCTTAGGCGGGAGCTCCTACAATGAGCAGTTCTTC
15	NA	TRBV29-1	TRBJ2-6	NA	CSVELRLSGANVLTF	TGCAGCGTTGAATTGAGACTCTCTGGGGCCAACGTCCTGACTTTC
13	NA	TRBV18	TRBJ1-1	TRBD1	CASSSDREGRAFF	TGTGCCAGCTCCTCGGACAGGGAAGGTCGGGCTTTCTTT
16	NA	TRBV4-1	TRBJ2-7	NA	CASSQSVAGLSYEQYF	TGCGCCAGCAGCCAATCCGTGGCGGGTCTCTCCTACGAGCAGTACTTC
14	NA	TRBV2	TRBJ2-7	NA	CASIKTQASYEQYF	TGTGCCAGCATCAAAACACAGGCCTCCTACGAGCAGTACTTC
13	NA	TRBV6-5	TRBJ2-3	NA	CASSYRQANTQYF	TGTGCCAGCAGTTATCGACAGGCAAATACGCAGTATTTT
14	NA	TRBV2	TRBJ2-1	TRBD2	CASSEKRGMNEQFF	TGTGCCAGCAGTGAAAAGCGGGGTATGAATGAGCAGTTCTTC
14	NA	TRBV19	TRBJ2-1	NA	CASSKGGPNNEQFF	TGTGCCAGTAGTAAAGGGGGTCCTAACAATGAGCAGTTCTTC
14	once	TRBV10-2	TRBJ1-2	NA	CASSDPRRNYGYTF	TGCGCCAGCAGTGACCCCCGGAGAAACTATGGCTACACCTTC
14	NA	TRBV6-5	TRBJ2-7	NA	CASSNLRTSYEQYF	TGTGCCAGCAGTAACCTTCGGACAAGCTACGAGCAGTACTTC
18	NA	TRBV18	TRBJ2-1	TRBD2	CASSLQNGGRGRYNEQFF	TGTGCCAGCTCACTACAGAACGGCGGGAGAGGTCGATACAATGAGCAGTTCTTC
13	NA	TRBV7-2	TRBJ2-7	NA	CASTQWSSYEQYF	TGTGCCAGCACCCAGTGGAGCTCCTACGAGCAGTACTTC
15	NA	TRBV6-6	TRBJ2-7	NA	CASSYEQGPSYEQYF	TGTGCCAGCAGTTACGAACAGGGACCCTCCTACGAGCAGTACTTC
14	once	TRBV14	TRBJ2-5	NA	CASSQYPGRETQYF	TGTGCCAGCAGCCAGTACCCGGGTAGGGAGACCCAGTACTTC
16	NA	TRBV4-2	TRBJ1-2	NA	CASSQDTRAQGGGYTF	TGTGCCAGCAGCCAAGATACCAGGGCCCAGGGTGGTGGCTACACCTTC
13	few	TRBV6-5	TRBJ1-2	TRBD1	CASRDRGPYGYTF	TGTGCCAGCCGGGACAGGGGCCCCTATGGCTACACCTTC
13	NA	TRBV7-3	TRBJ2-3	NA	CASSLRERDTQYF	TGTGCCAGCAGCTTACGGGAGAGAGATACGCAGTATTTT
15	NA	TRBV11-2	TRBJ2-1	NA	CASSLTGSSYNEQFF	TGTGCCAGCAGCTTGACCGGGAGCTCCTACAATGAGCAGTTCTTC
15	NA	TRBV27	TRBJ2-7	TRBD1	CASSFYRGSSGEQYF	TGTGCCAGCAGTTTCTACAGGGGTTCGTCGGGGGAGCAGTACTTC
14	once	TRBV30	TRBJ2-7	TRBD2	CAWRSTSGSTGQYF	TGTGCCTGGAGATCGACTAGCGGGAGTACAGGGCAGTACTTC
14	NA	TRBV7-8	TRBJ1-2	TRBD1	CASSLVTGGYGYTF	TGTGCCAGCAGCCTCGTGACAGGGGGCTATGGCTACACCTTC
20	NA	TRBV4-1	TRBJ2-1	TRBD1	CASSQDGAGGPYSSYNEQFF	TGCGCCAGCAGCCAAGATGGGGCAGGGGGCCCATACAGCTCCTACAATGAGCAGTTCTTC
15	NA	TRBV18	TRBJ1-4	NA	CANSSQQAPNEKLFF	TGTGCCAACTCATCGCAACAGGCGCCTAATGAAAAACTGTTTTTT
16	NA	TRBV30	TRBJ1-2	TRBD1	CAWSDLMIGTGDGYTF	TGTGCCTGGAGTGACCTAATGATCGGGACAGGGGATGGCTACACCTTC
15	NA	TRBV30	TRBJ1-5	NA	CAWSGGFIGNQPQHF	TGTGCCTGGAGTGGAGGGTTCATAGGCAATCAGCCCCAGCATTTT
11	NA	TRBV9	TRBJ2-3	NA	CASSASDTQYF	TGTGCCAGCAGCGCCTCAGATACGCAGTATTTT
14	NA	TRBV5-1	TRBJ2-1	NA	CASSLAYADNEQFF	TGCGCCAGCAGCTTGGCCTACGCGGACAATGAGCAGTTCTTC
13	NA	TRBV18	TRBJ1-2	NA	CASSPGGNYGYTF	TGTGCCAGCTCACCCGGAGGAAACTATGGCTACACCTTC
15	NA	TRBV5-1	TRBJ1-2	NA	CASSLASGGPYGYTF	TGCGCCAGCAGCTTGGCGTCCGGGGGGCCCTATGGCTACACCTTC
18	NA	TRBV5-1	TRBJ2-1	TRBD2	CASSVGLADWGSYNEQFF	TGCGCCAGCAGCGTCGGACTAGCGGACTGGGGCTCCTACAATGAGCAGTTCTTC